Presented here are 9 T cell receptor beta chains from one specimen sequenced in a study of blood T cell repertoires in COVID-19. Only in-frame clones appear in the TCRdb table, and some are missing; sequencing was by immunoSEQ multiplex PCR. The table has hundreds of thousands of clones, 85% seen once. The sample comprised peripheral blood. The origin of the receptors is a human donor in a cohort sampled during active COVID-19.

CDR3 amino acids: CAWSTQGLDKKLFF. The CDR3 coding sequence is TGTGCCTGGAGTACCCAGGGACTAGACAAAAAACTGTTTTTT. V usage is TRBV30 and J usage is TRBJ1-4; TRBD1 might be the D (5 bases). V was cut by 2 bases and J by 9 bases, with 16 bases left in between. The CDR3 is made up of 14 amino acids. The germline V gene encodes CDR1 GTSNPN and CDR2 SVGIG (reference sequence).

CDR3 protein: CASSYSSRDEQYF. The CDR3 DNA reads TGTGCCAGCAGTTACTCCTCACGGGACGAGCAGTACTTC. The V gene is TRBV7-3, the J gene TRBJ2-7; no clear D gene. Trimming shortened V by 6 bases and J by 5 bases, and 14 bases separated the two germline ends. CDR1 and CDR2 from the germline V gene are SGHTA and FQGTGA. The CDR3 is made up of 13 amino acids.

The V and J genes are TRBV20-1 and TRBJ2-2; D remains unclear. The CDR3 is made up of 11 amino acids. Trimming left V 8 bases short and J 2 bases short, with 6 bases between. Per the germline V gene, CDR1 is DFQATT and CDR2 is SNEGSKA (reference sequence). CDR3 loop: CSLANTGELFF. The CDR3 DNA reads TGCAGTTTGGCCAACACCGGGGAGCTGTTTTTT.

The chain has TRBV2 and TRBJ2-7; 9 bases are a match to TRBD1. The trim removed 6 bases at V and 3 bases at J, leaving 3 bases unmatched. Germline V CDR1 and CDR2: SNHLY, FYNNEI. This CDR3 contains 13 residues. CDR3 nucleotides: TGTGCCAGCAGAGACAGGGGGATCTACGAGCAGTACTTC. Translating it yields CASRDRGIYEQYF.

The chain couples TRBV18 to TRBJ1-1, with D perhaps TRBD1 (6 bases). Trimming left V 3 bases short and J 5 bases short, with 10 bases between. This CDR3 contains 13 residues. CDR1 KGHSH and CDR2 LQKENI come from the germline V gene. The CDR3 loop is CASSPQGLTEAFF. The CDR3 DNA reads as TGTGCCAGCTCACCCCAGGGGCTTACTGAAGCTTTCTTT.

The chain links TRBV7-6 to TRBJ2-5, with a possible D match to TRBD1 (6 bases). Germline V CDR1 and CDR2: SGHVS, FNYEAQ. Trimming pared 2 bases from V and 4 bases from J, leaving 14 bases between. This CDR3 contains 15 residues. CDR3 in DNA: TGTGCCAGCAGCTTATTCTCACAGGGTGGAGAGACCCAGTACTTC. As protein: CASSLFSQGGETQYF.

The table lists this clone with a count of one. The chain uses TRBV7-2 and TRBJ1-5, with a weak D call TRBD1 (6 bases). Trimming removed 1 base from V and 4 bases from J, with 8 bases in between. The CDR3 consists of 14 residues. The V gene's germline CDR1 is SGHTA and CDR2 FQGNSA. CDR3 bases: TGTGCCAGCAGCTTAGTACAGGGAAATCAGCCCCAGCATTTT. It encodes CASSLVQGNQPQHF.

CDR3 bases: TGTGCCTGGAGTGGGGGACAGACTTATGGCTACACCTTC. Translation: CAWSGGQTYGYTF. The V gene is TRBV30, the J gene TRBJ1-2; 7 bases are a match to TRBD1. V trimming: 1 base; J trimming: 5 bases; junction bases outside the gene matches: 4. From germline, CDR1 is GTSNPN and CDR2 SVGIG (reference sequence). The CDR3 spans 13 residues.

The chain carries TRBV9 and TRBJ2-7; D not certain. In germline, CDR1 is SGDLS, CDR2 YYNGEE. Trimming cost V 4 bases and J 4 bases, with 18 bases left between them. The CDR3 extends over 15 amino acids. CDR3 bases: TGTGCCAGCAGCAGTACCCCCACACGGAGATACGAGCAGTACTTC. Amino acids: CASSSTPTRRYEQYF.